This T cell receptor (beta chain) is drawn from a study of blood T cell repertoires in COVID-19 (TCRdb year 2020). Regarding the complete study: Collaborator samples came from the United States, Italy and Spain and covered acute and convalescent phases of COVID-19. Where available, HLA class I and class II types were obtained from metadata supplied by the sample provider rather than from assay-based typing. The samples were drawn from the first 160 participants of the ongoing ImmuneRACE study and from some 1,300 subjects provided by 6 global collaborators. Subjects who had been exposed to COVID-19, were actively infected with it, or had recovered from it provided the deeply sampled blood TCRbeta repertoires that made up the dataset. Sample metadata almost always included a de-identified subject ID, COVID-19 status, age in years and sex. The material from the prospective study consisted of cDNA or gDNA derived from T cells, B-cell-depleted T cells, or PBMCs. A freely available public database, intended as a resource for researchers studying the immune response to SARS-CoV-2, is where the repertoires were released.

The germline V gene sets CDR1 to SGHRS and CDR2 to YFSETQ. Trimming takes 0 bases off V and 9 bases off J; junction bases not matched to a gene: 6. The cysteine opens and the phenylalanine closes a CDR3 of 14 amino acids. CDR3 DNA is the only sequence kept; it has 42 bases, read in frame from the first base. TCRbeta CDR3 regions were amplified from genomic DNA using the immunoSEQ Assay, a bias-controlled multiplex PCR. Regarding the original processing steps: Nucleated cell counts per sample were estimated from amplification of reference gene primers within the assay. To quantify the absolute abundance of each unique TCRbeta CDR3 rearrangement, sequence reads were collapsed and filtered. For each sample, productive Simpson clonality was calculated as the square root of Simpson's diversity index across productive rearrangements. The table was pulled from immuneACCESS by TCRdb, which kept in-frame rearrangements only. Such tables lose some clones; where checked, under half of the loss comes from unresolved V genes, and the rest has no known cause. V and J calls and clone size are copied from that table; D and trimming were computed from the DNA. A total of 65,000 to 75,000 clones appear in this sample, roughly 89% of them only once. The ten largest clones take up less than 5.5% of the sample.

Collaborating institutions collected whole blood in K2EDTA tubes following their own protocols. For TCRbeta analysis, collaborators shipped samples as frozen whole blood, isolated PBMCs, or DNA extracted from either of those sample types. Overall results and qualifications from the work: How much clinical and demographic metadata was included differed by source and by participant, and the metadata was provided uncurated.

With respect to this clone: Which antigen it targets is not known. No much larger clonotype is one base removed from it; base qualities were not supplied.

The rearranged segments are TRBV5-1 and TRBJ2-1, and 7 junction bases match TRBD1. This TCR was sampled from a woman aged 45 to 65 with active COVID-19. Material for sequencing was peripheral blood. DNA sequence: TGCGCCAGCAGCTTGGTAACAGGGGTCCCTGAGCAGTTCTTC. The encoded protein is CASSLVTGVPEQFF.